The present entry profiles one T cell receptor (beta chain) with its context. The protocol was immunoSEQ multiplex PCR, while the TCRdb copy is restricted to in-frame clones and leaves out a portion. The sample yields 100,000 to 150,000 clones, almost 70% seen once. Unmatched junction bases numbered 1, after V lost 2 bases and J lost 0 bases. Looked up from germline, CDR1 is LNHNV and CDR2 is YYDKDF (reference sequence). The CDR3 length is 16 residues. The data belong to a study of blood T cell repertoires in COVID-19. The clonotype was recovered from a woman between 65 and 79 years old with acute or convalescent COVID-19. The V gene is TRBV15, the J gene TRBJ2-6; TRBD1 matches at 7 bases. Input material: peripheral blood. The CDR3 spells CATSRPGGSGANVLTF. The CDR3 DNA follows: TGTGCCACCAGCAGACCAGGGGGCTCTGGGGCCAACGTCCTGACTTTC. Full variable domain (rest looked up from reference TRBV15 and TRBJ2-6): DAMVIQNPRYQVTQFGKPVTLSCSQTLNHNVMYWYQQKSSQAPKLLFHYYDKDFNNEADTPDNFQSRRPNTSFCFLDIRSPGLGDTAMYLCATSRPGGSGANVLTFGAGSRLTVL.